A selection of T cell receptor beta chains follows, all from one sample in a study of Ad26.COV2.S vaccination and SARS-CoV-2 variants. Clones were read by immunoSEQ multiplex PCR, and TCRdb kept only the in-frame ones, dropping some. In the table there are over 300,000 clones, 83% of which are singletons. Source: peripheral blood, taken in a trial of Ad26.COV2.S vaccine versus placebo. The origin of the receptors is a person aged 18-60 years who received the Ad26.COV2.S COVID-19 vaccine or a placebo. CDR3s include the opening cysteine and the closing phenylalanine or tryptophan. Fields, in order: D gene, clone size, CDR3 length, V gene, J gene, CDR3 protein, CDR3 DNA. The D gene is left open where the match is weak. The size entry is marked missing in some rows and otherwise reads once, few, many or a size class.

d_call: TRBD1
clone_size: -
cdr3_length: 14
v_call: TRBV18
j_call: TRBJ2-1
cdr3_aa: CASSQQGSYNEQFF
cdr3_nt: TGTGCCAGCTCACAACAGGGGTCCTACAATGAGCAGTTCTTC

d_call: -
clone_size: -
cdr3_length: 15
v_call: TRBV7-9
j_call: TRBJ1-2
cdr3_aa: CASSPQFSPSYGYTF
cdr3_nt: TGTGCCAGCAGCCCACAATTTTCGCCTAGCTATGGCTACACCTTC

d_call: -
clone_size: -
cdr3_length: 13
v_call: TRBV6-5
j_call: TRBJ1-2
cdr3_aa: CASSYSGGWGYTF
cdr3_nt: TGTGCCAGCAGTTACTCGGGGGGATGGGGCTACACCTTC

d_call: -
clone_size: few
cdr3_length: 11
v_call: TRBV2
j_call: TRBJ2-7
cdr3_aa: CASSEHYEQYF
cdr3_nt: TGTGCCAGCAGTGAACACTACGAGCAGTACTTC

d_call: -
clone_size: -
cdr3_length: 16
v_call: TRBV2
j_call: TRBJ2-3
cdr3_aa: CASSDEGRLSTDTQYF
cdr3_nt: TGTGCCAGCAGTGACGAGGGCCGATTGAGCACAGATACGCAGTATTTT

d_call: TRBD2
clone_size: -
cdr3_length: 16
v_call: TRBV4-1
j_call: TRBJ2-5
cdr3_aa: CASSPRTSGMGETQYF
cdr3_nt: TGCGCCAGCAGCCCGCGGACTAGCGGGATGGGCGAGACCCAGTACTTC

d_call: -
clone_size: -
cdr3_length: 16
v_call: TRBV5-4
j_call: TRBJ1-6
cdr3_aa: CASSLDGNMGNSPLHF
cdr3_nt: TGTGCCAGCAGCTTGGATGGGAATATGGGGAATTCACCCCTCCACTTT

d_call: -
clone_size: -
cdr3_length: 16
v_call: TRBV5-6
j_call: TRBJ1-2
cdr3_aa: CASSNTDLGVGYGYTF
cdr3_nt: TGTGCCAGCAGCAACACCGATTTGGGGGTAGGATATGGCTACACCTTC

d_call: TRBD2
clone_size: -
cdr3_length: 14
v_call: TRBV5-1
j_call: TRBJ2-5
cdr3_aa: CASTRGSGRETQYF
cdr3_nt: TGCGCCAGCACCAGAGGCAGCGGGAGGGAGACCCAGTACTTC

d_call: -
clone_size: -
cdr3_length: 13
v_call: TRBV19
j_call: TRBJ1-3
cdr3_aa: CASSRGSGNTIYF
cdr3_nt: TGTGCCAGTAGTAGAGGATCGGGAAACACCATATATTTT

d_call: -
clone_size: -
cdr3_length: 14
v_call: TRBV7-9
j_call: TRBJ2-3
cdr3_aa: CASSPGPSTDTQYF
cdr3_nt: TGTGCCAGCAGCCCCGGGCCCAGCACAGATACGCAGTATTTT

d_call: -
clone_size: -
cdr3_length: 15
v_call: TRBV7-8
j_call: TRBJ2-4
cdr3_aa: CASSQPWDPHNIQYF
cdr3_nt: TGTGCCAGCAGCCAGCCGTGGGACCCCCATAACATTCAGTACTTC